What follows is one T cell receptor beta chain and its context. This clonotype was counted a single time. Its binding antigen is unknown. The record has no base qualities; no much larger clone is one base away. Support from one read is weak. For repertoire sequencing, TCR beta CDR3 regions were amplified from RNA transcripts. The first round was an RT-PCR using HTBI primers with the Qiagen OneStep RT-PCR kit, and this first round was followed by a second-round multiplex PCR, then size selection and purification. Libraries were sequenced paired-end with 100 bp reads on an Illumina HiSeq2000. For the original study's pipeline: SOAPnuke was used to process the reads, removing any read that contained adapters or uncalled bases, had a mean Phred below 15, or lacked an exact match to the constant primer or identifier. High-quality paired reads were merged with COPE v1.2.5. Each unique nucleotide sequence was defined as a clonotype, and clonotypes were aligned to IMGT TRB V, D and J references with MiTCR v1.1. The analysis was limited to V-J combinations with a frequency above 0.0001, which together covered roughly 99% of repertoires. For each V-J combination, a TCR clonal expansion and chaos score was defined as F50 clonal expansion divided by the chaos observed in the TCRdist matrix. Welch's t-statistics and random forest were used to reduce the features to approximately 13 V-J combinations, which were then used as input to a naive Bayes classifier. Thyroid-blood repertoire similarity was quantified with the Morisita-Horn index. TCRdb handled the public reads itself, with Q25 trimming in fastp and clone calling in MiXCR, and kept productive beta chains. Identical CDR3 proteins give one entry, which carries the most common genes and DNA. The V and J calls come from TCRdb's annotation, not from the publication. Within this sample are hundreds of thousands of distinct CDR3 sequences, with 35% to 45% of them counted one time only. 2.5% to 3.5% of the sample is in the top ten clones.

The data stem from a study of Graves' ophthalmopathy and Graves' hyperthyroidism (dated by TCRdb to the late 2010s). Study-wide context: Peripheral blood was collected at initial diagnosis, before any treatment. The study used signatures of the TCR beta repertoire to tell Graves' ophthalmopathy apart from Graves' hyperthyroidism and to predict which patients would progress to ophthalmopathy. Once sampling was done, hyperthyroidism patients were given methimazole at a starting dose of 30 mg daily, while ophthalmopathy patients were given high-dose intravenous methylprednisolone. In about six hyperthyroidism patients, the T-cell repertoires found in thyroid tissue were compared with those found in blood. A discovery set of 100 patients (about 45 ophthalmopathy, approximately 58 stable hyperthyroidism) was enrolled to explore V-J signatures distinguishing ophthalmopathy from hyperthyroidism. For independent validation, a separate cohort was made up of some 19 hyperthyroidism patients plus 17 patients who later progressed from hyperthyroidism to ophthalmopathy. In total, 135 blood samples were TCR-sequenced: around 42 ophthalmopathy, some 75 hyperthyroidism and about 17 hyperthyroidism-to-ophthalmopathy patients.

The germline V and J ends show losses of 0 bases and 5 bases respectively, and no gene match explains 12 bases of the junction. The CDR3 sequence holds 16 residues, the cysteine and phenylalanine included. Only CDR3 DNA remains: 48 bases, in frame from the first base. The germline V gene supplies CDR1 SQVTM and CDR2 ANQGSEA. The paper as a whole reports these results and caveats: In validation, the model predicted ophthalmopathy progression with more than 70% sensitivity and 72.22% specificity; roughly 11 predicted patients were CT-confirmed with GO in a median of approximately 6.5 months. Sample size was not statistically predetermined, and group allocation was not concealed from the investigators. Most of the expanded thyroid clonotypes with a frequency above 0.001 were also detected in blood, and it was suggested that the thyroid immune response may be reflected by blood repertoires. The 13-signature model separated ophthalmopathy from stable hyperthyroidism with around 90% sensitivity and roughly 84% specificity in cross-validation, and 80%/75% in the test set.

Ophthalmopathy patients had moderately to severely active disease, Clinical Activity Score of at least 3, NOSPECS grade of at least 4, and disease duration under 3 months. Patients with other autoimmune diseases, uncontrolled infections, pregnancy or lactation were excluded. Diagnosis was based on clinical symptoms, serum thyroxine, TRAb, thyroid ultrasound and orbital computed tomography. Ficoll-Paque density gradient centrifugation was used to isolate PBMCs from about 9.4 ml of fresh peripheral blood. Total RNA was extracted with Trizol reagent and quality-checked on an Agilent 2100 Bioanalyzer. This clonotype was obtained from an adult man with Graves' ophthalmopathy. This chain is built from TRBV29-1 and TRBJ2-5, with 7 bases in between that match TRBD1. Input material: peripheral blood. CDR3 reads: CSVEDNRGETGETQYF. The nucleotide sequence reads TGCAGCGTTGAAGATAATCGGGGAGAGACAGGGGAGACCCAGTACTTC.